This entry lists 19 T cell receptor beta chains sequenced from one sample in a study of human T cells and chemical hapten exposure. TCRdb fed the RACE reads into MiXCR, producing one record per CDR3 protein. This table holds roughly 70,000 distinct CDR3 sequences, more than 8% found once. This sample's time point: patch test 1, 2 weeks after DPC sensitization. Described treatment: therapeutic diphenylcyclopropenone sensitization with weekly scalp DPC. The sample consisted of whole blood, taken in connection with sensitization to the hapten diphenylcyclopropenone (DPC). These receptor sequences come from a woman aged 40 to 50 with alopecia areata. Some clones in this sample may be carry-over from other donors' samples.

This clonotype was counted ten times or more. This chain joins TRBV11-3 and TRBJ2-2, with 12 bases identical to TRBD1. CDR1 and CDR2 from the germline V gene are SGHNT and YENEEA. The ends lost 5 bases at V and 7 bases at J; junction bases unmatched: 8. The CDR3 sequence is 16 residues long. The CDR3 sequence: CASSAPGTGGLGELFF. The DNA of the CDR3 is TGTGCCAGCAGCGCCCCCGGGACAGGGGGCCTCGGGGAGCTGTTTTTT. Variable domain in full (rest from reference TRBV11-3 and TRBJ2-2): EAGVVQSPRYKIIEKKQPVAFWCNPISGHNTLYWYLQNLGQGPELLIRYENEEAVDDSQLPKDRFSAERLKGVDSTLKIQPAELGDSAVYLCASSAPGTGGLGELFFGEGSRLTVL.

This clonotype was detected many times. CDR3 amino acids: CSARSGDSFTDTQYF. The CDR3 DNA reads as TGCAGTGCTAGATCAGGGGACTCCTTTACAGATACGCAGTATTTT. This chain links TRBV20-1 with TRBJ2-3; perhaps D is TRBD1 or TRBD2 (6 bases each). V was pared by 2 bases and J by 3 bases, with 15 bases between. CDR1 DFQATT and CDR2 SNEGSKA come from the germline V gene (reference sequence). The CDR3 is 15 amino acids.

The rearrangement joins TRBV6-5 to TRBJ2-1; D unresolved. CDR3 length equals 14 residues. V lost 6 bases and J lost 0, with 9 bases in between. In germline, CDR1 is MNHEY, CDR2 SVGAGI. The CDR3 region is CASSRAFSYNEQFF. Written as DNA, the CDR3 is TGTGCCAGCAGCCGGGCCTTCTCCTACAATGAGCAGTTCTTC.

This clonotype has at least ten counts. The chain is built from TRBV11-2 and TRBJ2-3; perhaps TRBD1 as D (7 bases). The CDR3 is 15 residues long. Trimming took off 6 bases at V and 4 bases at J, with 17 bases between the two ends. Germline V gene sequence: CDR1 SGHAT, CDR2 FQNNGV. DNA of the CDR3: TGTGCCAGCAGACCAGGGGGGTCGGGAGCAGATACGCAGTATTTT. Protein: CASRPGGSGADTQYF.

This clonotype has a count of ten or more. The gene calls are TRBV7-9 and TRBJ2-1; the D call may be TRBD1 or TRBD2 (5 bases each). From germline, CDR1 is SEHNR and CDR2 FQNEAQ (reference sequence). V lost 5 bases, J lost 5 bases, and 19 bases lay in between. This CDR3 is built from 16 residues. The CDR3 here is CASSLTQWGSNNEQFF. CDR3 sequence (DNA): TGTGCCAGCAGCCTCACCCAATGGGGGTCTAACAATGAGCAGTTCTTC.

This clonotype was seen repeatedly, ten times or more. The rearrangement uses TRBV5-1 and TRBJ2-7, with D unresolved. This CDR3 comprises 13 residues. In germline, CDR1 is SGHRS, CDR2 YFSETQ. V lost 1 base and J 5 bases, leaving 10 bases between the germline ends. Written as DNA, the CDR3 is TGCGCCAGCAGCTTGAGATCGGGTGACGAGCAGTACTTC. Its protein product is CASSLRSGDEQYF.

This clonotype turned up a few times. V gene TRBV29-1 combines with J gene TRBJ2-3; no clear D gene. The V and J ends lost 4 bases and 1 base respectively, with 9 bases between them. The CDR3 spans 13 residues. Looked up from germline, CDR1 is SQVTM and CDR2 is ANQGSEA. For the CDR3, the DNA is TGCAGCGTTGTCAAGCAGGGCACAGATACGCAGTATTTT. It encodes CSVVKQGTDTQYF.

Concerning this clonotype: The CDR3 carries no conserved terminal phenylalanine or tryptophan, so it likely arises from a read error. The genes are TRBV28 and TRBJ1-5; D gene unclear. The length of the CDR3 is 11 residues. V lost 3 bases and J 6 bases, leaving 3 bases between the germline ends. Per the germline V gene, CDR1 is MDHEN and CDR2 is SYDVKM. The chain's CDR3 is CASSFGQPQHS. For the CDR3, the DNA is TGTGCCAGCAGTTTCGGTCAGCCCCAGCATTCT.

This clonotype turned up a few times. CDR3 amino acids: CASSPAAGGGSTNYNEQFF. The CDR3 DNA sequence: TGTGCCAGCAGTCCGGCCGCCGGGGGTGGGTCAACTAACTACAATGAGCAGTTCTTC. The chain recombines TRBV12-3 or TRBV12-4 with TRBJ2-1; D perhaps matches TRBD2 (6 bases). CDR3 length equals 19 residues. Trimming shortened V by 5 bases and J by 3 bases, and 26 bases separated the two germline ends.

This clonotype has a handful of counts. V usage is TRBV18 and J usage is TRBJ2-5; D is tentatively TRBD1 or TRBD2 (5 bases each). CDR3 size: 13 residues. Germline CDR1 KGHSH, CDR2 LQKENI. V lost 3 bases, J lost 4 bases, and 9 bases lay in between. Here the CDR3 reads CASSPGTPETQYF. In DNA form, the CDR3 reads TGTGCCAGCTCACCCGGGACCCCAGAGACCCAGTACTTC.

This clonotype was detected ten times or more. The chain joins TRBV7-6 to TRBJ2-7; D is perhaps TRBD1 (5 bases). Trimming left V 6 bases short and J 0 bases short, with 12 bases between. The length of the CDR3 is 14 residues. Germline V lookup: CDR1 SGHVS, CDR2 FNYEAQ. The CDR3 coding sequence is TGTGCCAGCAGTCCAGGGCTTAGCTCCTACGAGCAGTACTTC. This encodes CASSPGLSSYEQYF.

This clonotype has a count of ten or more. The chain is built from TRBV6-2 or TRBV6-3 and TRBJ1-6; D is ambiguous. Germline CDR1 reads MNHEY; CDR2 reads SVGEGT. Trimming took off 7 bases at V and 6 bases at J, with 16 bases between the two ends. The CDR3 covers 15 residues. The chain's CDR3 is CASTAGEVGNSPLHF. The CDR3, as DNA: TGTGCCAGCACCGCCGGTGAGGTTGGTAATTCACCCCTCCACTTT.

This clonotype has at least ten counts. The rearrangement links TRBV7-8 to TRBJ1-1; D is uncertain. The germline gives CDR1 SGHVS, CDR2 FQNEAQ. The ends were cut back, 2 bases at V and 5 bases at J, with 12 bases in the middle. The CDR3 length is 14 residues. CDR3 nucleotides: TGTGCCAGCAGCTTAAGGGAAGTTGGGACTGAAGCTTTCTTT. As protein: CASSLREVGTEAFF.

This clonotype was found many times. As DNA, the CDR3 is TGTGCCAGCGGTAGCGGGGGAACAGATACGCAGTATTTT. Residues: CASGSGGTDTQYF. The chain has TRBV7-6 and TRBJ2-3; 9 positions agree with TRBD2. This CDR3 has 13 residues. Looked up from germline, CDR1 is SGHVS and CDR2 is FNYEAQ. The V gene end was trimmed by 8 bases and the J gene end by 3 bases; junction bases not matched to a gene: 3.

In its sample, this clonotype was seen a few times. In nucleotides, the CDR3 is TGTGCCAGCAGCTTCTCCCCTACAGATACGCAGTATTTT. Amino acid sequence: CASSFSPTDTQYF. The chain has TRBV11-2 and TRBJ2-3; no clear D. Germline V gene sequence: CDR1 SGHAT, CDR2 FQNNGV. Trimming removed 3 bases at V and 3 bases at J, with 7 bases between. The CDR3 sequence is 13 residues long.

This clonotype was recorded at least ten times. The CDR3 DNA reads as TGTGCCAGCAGTTACTTGGGGACTAGCGGGAGAGGGAGCACAGATACGCAGTATTTT. It specifies CASSYLGTSGRGSTDTQYF. The chain uses TRBV6-5 and TRBJ2-3, with TRBD2 identical over 14 bases. With V trimmed by 1 base and J by 0 bases, 6 bases remained unmatched. CDR1 MNHEY and CDR2 SVGAGI come from the germline V gene. The CDR3 has 19 residues.

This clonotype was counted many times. CDR3 residues: CASSFIYVGQPNEKLFF. CDR3 DNA: TGTGCCAGCAGTTTTATCTACGTGGGACAACCGAATGAAAAACTGTTTTTT. V is TRBV27 and J is TRBJ1-4, with D tentatively TRBD1 (6 bases). Germline CDR1 MNHEY, CDR2 SMNVEV (reference sequence). The V end lost 3 bases, the J end lost 5 bases, and 19 bases lay between the germline ends. The CDR3 consists of 17 residues. Full variable domain (outside the CDR3, taken from reference TRBV27 and TRBJ1-4): EAQVTQNPRYLITVTGKKLTVTCSQNMNHEYMSWYRQDPGLGLRQIYYSMNVEVTDKGDVPEGYKVSRKEKRNFPLILESPSPNQTSLYFCASSFIYVGQPNEKLFFGSGTQLSVL.

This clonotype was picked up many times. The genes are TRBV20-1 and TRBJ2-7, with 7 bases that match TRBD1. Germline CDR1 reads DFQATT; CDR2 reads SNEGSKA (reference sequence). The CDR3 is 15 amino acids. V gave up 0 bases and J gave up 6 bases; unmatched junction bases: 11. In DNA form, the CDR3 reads TGCAGTGCTAGAGACAGGGAGAGGGGGCAGGGCGAGCAGTACTTC. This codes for CSARDRERGQGEQYF.

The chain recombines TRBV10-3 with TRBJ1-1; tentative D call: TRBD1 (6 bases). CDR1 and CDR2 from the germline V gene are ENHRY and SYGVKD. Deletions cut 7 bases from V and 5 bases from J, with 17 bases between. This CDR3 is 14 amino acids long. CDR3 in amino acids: CAIKFRGEGTEAFF. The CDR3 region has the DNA TGTGCCATCAAGTTTAGGGGGGAAGGTACTGAAGCTTTCTTT.